This entry lists 17 T cell receptor beta chains sequenced from one sample in a study of post-analysis software for immune sequencing data (dated by TCRdb to between 2015 and 2016). The library was prepared using PCR. The sequencer was an Illumina HiSeq 2500. Unique molecular identifiers were incorporated into TCR beta cDNA libraries to reduce PCR and sequencing biases. TCRdb reprocessing: public reads trimmed at Q25 with fastp, clones called with MiXCR, in-frame beta chains kept. CDR3 protein duplicates are merged, each entry listing the most common genes and DNA. Here the sample has about 820,000 distinct CDR3 sequences; roughly 50% occur a single time. Together, the top ten hold around 4.5% of the sample. Antigens of these TCRs are unknown. The full study reports these points: Significantly higher frequencies in patients than in controls were found for about five TRBV segments, including TRBV5-6, TRBV5-1 and TRBV20-1.

Sequencing was performed on blood. The source is a girl under 18 with multiple sclerosis.

This clonotype was seen a few times. The V and J genes are TRBV7-6 and TRBJ2-7; 11 nucleotides agree with TRBD1. The J segment lost 0 bases and the V segment lost 4 bases, leaving 2 bases of the junction unmatched. Germline CDR1 and CDR2: SGHVS and FNYEAQ. CDR3 length equals 15 residues. The CDR3 coding sequence is TGTGCCAGCAGCTCCGGGACAGGGGGCTCCTACGAGCAGTACTTC. Amino acids: CASSSGTGGSYEQYF.

CDR3 amino acids: CASSFQGSTEAFF. The CDR3 region has the DNA TGTGCCAGCAGCTTCCAGGGGTCAACTGAAGCTTTCTTT. J is TRBJ1-1 and V is TRBV7-3, with a possible D match to TRBD1 (6 bases). V was trimmed by 3 bases and J by 5 bases, leaving 10 bases between them. CDR1 and CDR2 from the germline V gene are SGHTA and FQGTGA. The CDR3 has 13 residues.

This rearrangement joins TRBV29-1 to TRBJ1-5; D is undetermined. Germline lookup yields CDR1 SQVTM and CDR2 ANQGSEA. CDR3 length: 12 amino acids. The ends were cut back, 6 bases at V and 0 bases at J, with 6 bases in the middle. CDR3 sequence: CSVIGSNQPQHF. The CDR3 DNA reads as TGCAGCGTCATAGGTAGCAATCAGCCCCAGCATTTT.

This clonotype was counted a few times. The chain is built from TRBV20-1 and TRBJ1-2, with D maybe TRBD1 (6 bases). Germline-derived CDR1 and CDR2 are DFQATT and SNEGSKA (reference sequence). V lost 5 bases and J lost 1, with 11 bases in between. The CDR3 has 13 residues. CDR3 loop: CSAATGLNYGYTF. In DNA, the CDR3 is TGCAGTGCTGCCACAGGGCTTAACTATGGCTACACCTTC.

The rearrangement joins TRBV20-1 to TRBJ2-3; 10 bases match TRBD2. Germline values: CDR1 DFQATT, CDR2 SNEGSKA (reference sequence). This CDR3 has 15 amino acids. With 1 base clipped from V and 4 bases from J, the junction kept 5 bases outside the gene matches. CDR3 protein: CSARGLLAGADTQYF. CDR3 nucleotide sequence: TGCAGTGCTAGAGGCTTGCTAGCGGGAGCAGATACGCAGTATTTT.

The chain employs TRBV7-2 and TRBJ1-2; D is unclear. This CDR3 region has 16 residues. Trimming left V 5 bases short and J 2 bases short, with 18 bases between. Germline loops: CDR1 SGHTA, CDR2 FQGNSA. CDR3 region: CASSPPLGSSNYGYTF. CDR3 bases: TGTGCCAGCAGCCCCCCACTGGGGTCAAGCAACTATGGCTACACCTTC. Filled out from reference TRBV7-2 and TRBJ1-2, the complete variable domain reads GAGVSQSPSNKVTEKGKDVELRCDPISGHTALYWYRQSLGQGLEFLIYFQGNSAPDKSGLPSDRFSAERTGGSVSTLTIQRTQQEDSAVYLCASSPPLGSSNYGYTFGSGTRLTVV.

This chain joins TRBV10-3 and TRBJ2-3, with 8 bases aligning to TRBD2. This CDR3 region has 14 residues. Germline CDR1 ENHRY, CDR2 SYGVKD. V lost 5 bases, J lost 5 bases, and 6 bases stayed unmatched. CDR3 coding DNA: TGTGCCATCAGTCCAGCGGGGGAGGTAGATACGCAGTATTTT. This gives the protein CAISPAGEVDTQYF.

The V call is TRBV20-1, the J call TRBJ2-1; TRBD1 matches at 11 bases. The CDR3 extends over 12 amino acids. CDR1 is DFQATT and CDR2 is SNEGSKA in the germline V gene (reference sequence). J was trimmed by 9 bases and V by 5 bases; bases with no gene match: 3. CDR3 protein: CSAGQGAVEQFF. CDR3 in DNA: TGCAGTGCTGGACAGGGGGCTGTTGAGCAGTTCTTC.

The chain carries TRBV27 and TRBJ2-7; 10 bases are a match to TRBD1. Germline lookup yields CDR1 MNHEY and CDR2 SMNVEV (reference sequence). This CDR3 contains 14 residues. The J segment lost 6 bases and the V segment lost 4 bases, leaving 6 bases of the junction unmatched. The CDR3 region is CASSSGTGVSEQYF. The CDR3 DNA is TGTGCCAGCAGTTCCGGGACAGGGGTTAGCGAGCAGTACTTC.

The CDR3 spells CASSFSGGYQETQYF. In DNA, the CDR3 is TGTGCCAGCAGCTTTAGCGGGGGGTACCAAGAGACCCAGTACTTC. The gene calls are TRBV7-6 and TRBJ2-5, with 10 positions matching TRBD2. V trimming: 3 bases; J trimming: 0 bases; junction bases outside the gene matches: 1. The germline gives CDR1 SGHVS, CDR2 FNYEAQ. The CDR3 spans 15 residues.

The chain links TRBV10-3 to TRBJ2-7; TRBD1 might be the D (6 bases). V lost 4 bases to trimming and J lost 2 bases, with 15 bases between them. This CDR3 spans 15 amino acids. Germline V gene sequence: CDR1 ENHRY, CDR2 SYGVKD. The CDR3 loop reads CAISGSRTATYEQYF. The DNA of the CDR3 is TGTGCCATCAGTGGGTCGAGGACAGCGACCTACGAGCAGTACTTC.

This clonotype showed up just a few times. This sequence joins TRBV7-3 and TRBJ2-1; D is undetermined. Per germline, CDR1 SGHTA and CDR2 FQGTGA. V was pared by 2 bases and J by 5 bases, with 7 bases between. The CDR3 extends over 13 amino acids. In DNA, the CDR3 is TGTGCCAGCAGCTTAGAGTACAACAATGAGCAGTTCTTC. Amino acid sequence: CASSLEYNNEQFF.

The genes are TRBV3-1 and TRBJ1-1; perhaps TRBD1 as D (5 bases). V lost 3 bases and J 1 base, leaving 12 bases between the germline ends. Germline values: CDR1 LGHDT, CDR2 YNNKEL (reference sequence). This CDR3 comprises 15 residues. CDR3 sequence reads: CASSQAGRRNTEAFF. As DNA, the CDR3 is TGTGCCAGCAGCCAGGCGGGACGGAGGAACACTGAAGCTTTCTTT.

The V gene is TRBV29-1, the J gene TRBJ1-2; 7 positions match TRBD1. Germline V gives CDR1 SQVTM, CDR2 ANQGSEA. The CDR3 has 12 residues. Trimming at V came to 6 bases and at J to 8 bases, leaving 9 bases not matched to a gene. DNA of the CDR3: TGCAGCGTCGATCAGGGGGTTTGGGGCTACACCTTC. Its protein is CSVDQGVWGYTF.

The rearrangement uses TRBV9 and TRBJ2-5; no firm D call. This CDR3 spans 13 amino acids. In germline, CDR1 is SGDLS, CDR2 YYNGEE. Trimming removed 1 base from V and 2 bases from J, with 6 bases in between. This CDR3 is CASSVNGQETQYF. For the CDR3, the DNA is TGTGCCAGCAGCGTAAATGGTCAAGAGACCCAGTACTTC.

CDR3 nucleotide sequence: TGTGCCAGCAAAGAGCGGGCCTACGAGCAGTACTTC. Amino acid sequence: CASKERAYEQYF. The V call is TRBV2, the J call TRBJ2-7, with D tentatively TRBD2 (6 bases). This CDR3 is built from 12 residues. V was pared by 7 bases and J by 2 bases, with 9 bases between. Germline-derived CDR1 and CDR2 are SNHLY and FYNNEI.

This clonotype was counted a single time. The chain uses TRBV5-6 and TRBJ1-5; TRBD1 matches 8 bases. CDR3 length equals 16 residues. Germline V gives CDR1 SGHDT, CDR2 YYEEEE. V lost 4 bases, J lost 3 bases, and 9 bases stayed unmatched. CDR3 DNA: TGTGCCAGCAGCCCGTCCCGGGACAGGTTCAATCAGCCCCAGCATTTT. It is translated as CASSPSRDRFNQPQHF.